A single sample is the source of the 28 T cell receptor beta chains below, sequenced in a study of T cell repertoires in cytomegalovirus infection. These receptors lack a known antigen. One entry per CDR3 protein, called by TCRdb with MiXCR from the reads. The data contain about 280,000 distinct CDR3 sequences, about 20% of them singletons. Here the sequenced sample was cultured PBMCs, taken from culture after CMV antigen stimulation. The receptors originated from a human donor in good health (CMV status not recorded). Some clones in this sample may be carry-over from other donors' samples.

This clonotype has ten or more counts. This CDR3 reads CASSDPLALSTDTQYF. CDR3 DNA sequence: TGTGCCAGCAGCGACCCCCTAGCGCTAAGCACAGATACGCAGTATTTT. The chain joins TRBV7-2 to TRBJ2-3; weak D call: TRBD2 (6 bases). V was clipped by 5 bases and J by 0 bases, with 15 bases between them. CDR1 is SGHTA, CDR2 FQGNSA, per germline. The CDR3 contains 16 residues.

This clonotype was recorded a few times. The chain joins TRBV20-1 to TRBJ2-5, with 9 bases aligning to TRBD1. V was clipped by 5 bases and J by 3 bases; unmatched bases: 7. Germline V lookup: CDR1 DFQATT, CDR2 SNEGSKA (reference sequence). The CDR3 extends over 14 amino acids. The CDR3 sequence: CSAATGTGKETQYF. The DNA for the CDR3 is TGCAGTGCTGCTACCGGGACAGGGAAAGAGACCCAGTACTTC.

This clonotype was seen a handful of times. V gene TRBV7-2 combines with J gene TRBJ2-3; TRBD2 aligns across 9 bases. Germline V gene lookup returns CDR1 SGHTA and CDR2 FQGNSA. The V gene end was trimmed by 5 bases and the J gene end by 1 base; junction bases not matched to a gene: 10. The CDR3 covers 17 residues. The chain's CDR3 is CASSPREREDGTDTQYF. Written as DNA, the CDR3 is TGTGCCAGCAGCCCCCGTGAGCGGGAGGATGGCACAGATACGCAGTATTTT.

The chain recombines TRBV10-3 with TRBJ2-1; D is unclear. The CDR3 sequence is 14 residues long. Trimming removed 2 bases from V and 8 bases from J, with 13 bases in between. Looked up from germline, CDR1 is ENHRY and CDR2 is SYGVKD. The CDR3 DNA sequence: TGTGCCATCAGTGAGCCCCCCACGCAGGATGAGCAGTTCTTC. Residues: CAISEPPTQDEQFF.

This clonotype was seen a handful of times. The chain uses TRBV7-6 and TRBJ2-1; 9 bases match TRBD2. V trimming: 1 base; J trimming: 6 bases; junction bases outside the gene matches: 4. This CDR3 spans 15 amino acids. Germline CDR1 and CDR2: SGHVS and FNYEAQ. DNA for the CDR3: TGTGCCAGCAGCTTAGATGGTAGCGGGAGCAATGAGCAGTTCTTC. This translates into CASSLDGSGSNEQFF.

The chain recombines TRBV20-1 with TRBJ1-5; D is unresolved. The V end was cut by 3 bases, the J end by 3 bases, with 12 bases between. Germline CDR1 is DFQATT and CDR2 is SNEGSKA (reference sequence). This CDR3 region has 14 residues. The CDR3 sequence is CSASRGRLNQPQHF. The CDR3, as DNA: TGCAGTGCTAGTCGTGGCAGGCTCAATCAGCCCCAGCATTTT.

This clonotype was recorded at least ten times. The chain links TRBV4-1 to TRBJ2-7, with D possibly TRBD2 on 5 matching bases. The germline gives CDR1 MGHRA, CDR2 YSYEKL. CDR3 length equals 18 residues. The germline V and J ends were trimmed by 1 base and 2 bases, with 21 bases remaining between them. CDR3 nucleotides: TGCGCCAGCAGCCAAGTCGGGATCGAGGCCAACCGTGCCTACGAGCAGTACTTC. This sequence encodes CASSQVGIEANRAYEQYF.

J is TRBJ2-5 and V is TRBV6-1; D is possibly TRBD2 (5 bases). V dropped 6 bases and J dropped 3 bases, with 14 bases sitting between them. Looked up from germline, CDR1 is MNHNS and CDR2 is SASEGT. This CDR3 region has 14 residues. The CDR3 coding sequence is TGTGCCAGCAGGGGATCGGTGGGAGAAGAGACCCAGTACTTC. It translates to CASRGSVGEETQYF.

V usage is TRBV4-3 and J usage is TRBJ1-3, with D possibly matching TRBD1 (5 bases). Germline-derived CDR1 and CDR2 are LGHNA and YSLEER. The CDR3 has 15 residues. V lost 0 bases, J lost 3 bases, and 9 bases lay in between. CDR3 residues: CASSQDPGGGNTIYF. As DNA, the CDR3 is TGCGCCAGCAGCCAAGATCCGGGGGGTGGAAACACCATATATTTT.

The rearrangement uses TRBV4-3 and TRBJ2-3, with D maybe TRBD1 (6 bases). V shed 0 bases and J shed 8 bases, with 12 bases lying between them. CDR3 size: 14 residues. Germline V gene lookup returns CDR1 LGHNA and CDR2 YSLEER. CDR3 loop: CASSQEGRGSTQYF. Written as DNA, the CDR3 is TGCGCCAGCAGCCAAGAAGGCAGGGGCAGTACGCAGTATTTT.

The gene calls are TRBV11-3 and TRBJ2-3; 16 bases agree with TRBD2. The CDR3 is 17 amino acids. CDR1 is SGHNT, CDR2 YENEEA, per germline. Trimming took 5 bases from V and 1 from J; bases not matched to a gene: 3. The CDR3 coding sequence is TGTGCCAGCAGCCCGGGACTAGCGGGAGGGGGCACAGATACGCAGTATTTT. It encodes CASSPGLAGGGTDTQYF.

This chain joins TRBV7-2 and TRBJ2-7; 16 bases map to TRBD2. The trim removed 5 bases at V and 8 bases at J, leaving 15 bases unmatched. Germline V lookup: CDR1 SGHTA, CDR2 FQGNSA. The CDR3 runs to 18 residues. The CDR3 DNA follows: TGTGCCAGCAGCCGGCCCGGGACTAGCGGGAGGGCCCCTTTCAAGCAGTACTTC. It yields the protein CASSRPGTSGRAPFKQYF. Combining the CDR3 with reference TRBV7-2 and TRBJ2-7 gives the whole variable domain GAGVSQSPSNKVTEKGKDVELRCDPISGHTALYWYRQSLGQGLEFLIYFQGNSAPDKSGLPSDRFSAERTGGSVSTLTIQRTQQEDSAVYLCASSRPGTSGRAPFKQYFGPGTRLTVT.

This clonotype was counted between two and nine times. The CDR3 coding sequence is TGTGCCAGCAGAAGAATAGCGGGAGAGGACACAGATACGCAGTATTTT. It translates to CASRRIAGEDTDTQYF. The chain employs TRBV6-1 and TRBJ2-3; TRBD2 matches at 9 bases. CDR1 is MNHNS, CDR2 SASEGT, per germline. The CDR3 loop spans 16 amino acids. J was trimmed by 2 bases and V by 6 bases; bases with no gene match: 9.

CDR3 in amino acids: CASSIRGLALYNEQFF. The CDR3 nucleotides read TGTGCCAGTAGTATTAGGGGATTGGCACTCTACAATGAGCAGTTCTTC. This chain uses TRBV19 with TRBJ2-1; a weak D match, TRBD1 (5 bases). V was cut by 3 bases and J by 3 bases, with 15 bases left in between. The CDR3 runs to 16 residues. Germline CDR1 LNHDA, CDR2 SQIVND (reference sequence).

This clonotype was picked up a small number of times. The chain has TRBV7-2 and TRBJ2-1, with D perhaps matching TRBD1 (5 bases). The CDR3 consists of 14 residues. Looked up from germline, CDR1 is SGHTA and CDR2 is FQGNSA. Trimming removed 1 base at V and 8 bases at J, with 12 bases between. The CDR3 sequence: CASSLVRQWDEQFF. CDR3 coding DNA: TGTGCCAGCAGCTTAGTTAGACAGTGGGATGAGCAGTTCTTC. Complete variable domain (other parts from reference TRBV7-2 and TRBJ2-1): GAGVSQSPSNKVTEKGKDVELRCDPISGHTALYWYRQSLGQGLEFLIYFQGNSAPDKSGLPSDRFSAERTGGSVSTLTIQRTQQEDSAVYLCASSLVRQWDEQFFGPGTRLTVL.

The CDR3 reads CASSLGGQGGTGELFF. DNA for the CDR3: TGTGCCAGCAGCTTGGGGGGACAGGGCGGGACCGGGGAGCTGTTTTTT. V usage is TRBV5-4 and J usage is TRBJ2-2; the match to TRBD1 covers 9 bases. V lost 0 bases and J lost 5; bases outside the gene matches: 5. The CDR3 has 16 residues. In germline, CDR1 is SGHNT, CDR2 YYREEE (reference sequence).

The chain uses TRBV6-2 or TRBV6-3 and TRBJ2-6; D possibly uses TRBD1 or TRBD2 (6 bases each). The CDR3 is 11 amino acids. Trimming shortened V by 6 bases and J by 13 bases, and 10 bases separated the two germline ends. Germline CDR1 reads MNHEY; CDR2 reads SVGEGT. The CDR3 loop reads CASSIGGVLTF. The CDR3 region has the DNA TGTGCCAGCAGCATAGGGGGGGTCCTGACTTTC.

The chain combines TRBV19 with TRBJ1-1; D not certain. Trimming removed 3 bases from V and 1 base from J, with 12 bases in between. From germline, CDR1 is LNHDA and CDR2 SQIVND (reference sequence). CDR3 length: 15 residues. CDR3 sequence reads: CASSIGDGRNTEAFF. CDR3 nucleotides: TGTGCCAGTAGTATTGGAGACGGGAGGAACACTGAAGCTTTCTTT.

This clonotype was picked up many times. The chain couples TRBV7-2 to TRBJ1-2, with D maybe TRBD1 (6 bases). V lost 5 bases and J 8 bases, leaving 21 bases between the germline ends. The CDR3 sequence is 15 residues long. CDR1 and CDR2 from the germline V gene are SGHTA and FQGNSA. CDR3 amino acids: CASSPEDSRLFGYTF. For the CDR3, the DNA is TGTGCCAGCAGCCCCGAGGACAGTAGACTTTTCGGCTACACCTTC.

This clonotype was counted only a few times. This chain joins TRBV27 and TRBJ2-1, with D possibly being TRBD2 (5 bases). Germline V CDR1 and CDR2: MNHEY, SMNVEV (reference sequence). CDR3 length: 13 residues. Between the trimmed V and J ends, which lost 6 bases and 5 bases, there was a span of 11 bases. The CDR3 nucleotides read TGTGCCAGCAGCTGGACGGGGAACAATGAGCAGTTCTTC. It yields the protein CASSWTGNNEQFF.

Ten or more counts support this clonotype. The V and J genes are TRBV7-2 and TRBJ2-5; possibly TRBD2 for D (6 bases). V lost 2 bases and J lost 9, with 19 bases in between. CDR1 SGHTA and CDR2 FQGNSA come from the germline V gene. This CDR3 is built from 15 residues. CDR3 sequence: CASSLSPRAGGSQYF. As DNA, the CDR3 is TGTGCCAGCAGCTTATCTCCCAGGGCCGGGGGTTCCCAGTACTTC. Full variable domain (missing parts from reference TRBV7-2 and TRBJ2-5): GAGVSQSPSNKVTEKGKDVELRCDPISGHTALYWYRQSLGQGLEFLIYFQGNSAPDKSGLPSDRFSAERTGGSVSTLTIQRTQQEDSAVYLCASSLSPRAGGSQYFGPGTRLLVL.

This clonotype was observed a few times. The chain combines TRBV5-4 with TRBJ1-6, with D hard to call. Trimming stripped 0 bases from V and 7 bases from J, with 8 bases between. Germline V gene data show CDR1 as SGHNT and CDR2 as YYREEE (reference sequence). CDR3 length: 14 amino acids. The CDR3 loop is CASSLDVMNSPLHF. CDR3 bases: TGTGCCAGCAGCTTGGACGTTATGAATTCACCCCTCCACTTT.

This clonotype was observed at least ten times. The CDR3 region has the DNA TGCAGTGCTCTCAATGGGCCAGGACAGCCCCAGCATTTT. Amino acid sequence: CSALNGPGQPQHF. The gene calls are TRBV20-1 and TRBJ1-5; D is uncertain. CDR1 and CDR2 (germline): DFQATT, SNEGSKA (reference sequence). CDR3 size: 13 residues. V lost 5 bases and J lost 7, with 15 bases in between.

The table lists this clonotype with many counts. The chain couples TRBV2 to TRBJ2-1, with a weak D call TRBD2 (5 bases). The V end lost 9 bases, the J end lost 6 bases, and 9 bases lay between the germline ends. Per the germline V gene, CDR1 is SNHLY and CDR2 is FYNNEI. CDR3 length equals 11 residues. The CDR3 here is CASTRSNEQFF. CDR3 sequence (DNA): TGTGCCAGTACTAGGTCCAATGAGCAGTTCTTC. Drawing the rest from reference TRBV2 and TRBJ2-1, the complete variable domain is EPEVTQTPSHQVTQMGQEVILRCVPISNHLYFYWYRQILGQKVEFLVSFYNNEISEKSEIFDDQFSVERPDGSNFTLKIRSTKLEDSAMYFCASTRSNEQFFGPGTRLTVL.

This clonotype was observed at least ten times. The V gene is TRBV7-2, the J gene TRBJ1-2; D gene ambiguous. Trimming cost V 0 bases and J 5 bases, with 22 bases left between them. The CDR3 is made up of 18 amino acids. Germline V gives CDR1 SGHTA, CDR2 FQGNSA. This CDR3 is CASSLALLEWRQRYGYTF. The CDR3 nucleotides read TGTGCCAGCAGCTTAGCCCTCTTAGAATGGCGGCAGAGATATGGCTACACCTTC.

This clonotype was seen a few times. The DNA for the CDR3 is TGCGCCAGCAGTTCTGACCCCTCCACCCTCTATGGCTACACCTTC. Translation: CASSSDPSTLYGYTF. V usage is TRBV5-1 and J usage is TRBJ1-2; unclear D gene. The CDR3 has 15 residues. V lost 5 bases and J 4 bases, leaving 18 bases between the germline ends. Germline V gene lookup returns CDR1 SGHRS and CDR2 YFSETQ.

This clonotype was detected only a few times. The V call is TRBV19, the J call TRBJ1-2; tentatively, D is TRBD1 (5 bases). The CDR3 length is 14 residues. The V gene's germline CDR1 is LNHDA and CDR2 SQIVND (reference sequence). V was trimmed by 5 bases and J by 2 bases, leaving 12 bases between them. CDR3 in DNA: TGTGCCAGTAGTCGGGACGGGGGAAACTATGGCTACACCTTC. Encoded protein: CASSRDGGNYGYTF.

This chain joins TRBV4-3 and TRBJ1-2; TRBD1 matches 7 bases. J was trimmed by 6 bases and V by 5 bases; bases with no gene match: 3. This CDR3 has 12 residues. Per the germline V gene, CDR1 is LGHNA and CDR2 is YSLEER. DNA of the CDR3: TGCGCCAGCAGCGAGACAGGGAATGGCTACACCTTC. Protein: CASSETGNGYTF.